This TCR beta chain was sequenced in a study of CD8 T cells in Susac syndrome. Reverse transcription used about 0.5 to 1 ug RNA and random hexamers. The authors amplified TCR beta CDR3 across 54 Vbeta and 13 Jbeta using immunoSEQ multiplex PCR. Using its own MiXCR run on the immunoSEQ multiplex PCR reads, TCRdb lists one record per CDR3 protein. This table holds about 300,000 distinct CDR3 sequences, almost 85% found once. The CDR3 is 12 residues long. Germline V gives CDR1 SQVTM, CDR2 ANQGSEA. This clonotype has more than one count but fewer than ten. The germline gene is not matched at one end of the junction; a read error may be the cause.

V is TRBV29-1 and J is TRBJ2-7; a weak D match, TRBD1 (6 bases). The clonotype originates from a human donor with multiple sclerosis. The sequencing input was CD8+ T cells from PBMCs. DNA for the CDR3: TGCAGCGTTGGGGACACCTCCTACGAGCAGTATTTC. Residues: CSVGDTSYEQYF.